The 4 T cell receptor beta chains in this list originate from one sample, sequenced in a study of Graves' ophthalmopathy and Graves' hyperthyroidism. Amplification of the TCR beta CDR3 regions used RNA transcripts (as template). The first-round RT-PCR employed HTBI primers together with the Qiagen OneStep RT-PCR kit. A multiplex PCR was then performed as the second round. TCRdb reprocessed the multiplex PCR reads via MiXCR and lists one record per CDR3 protein. The sample has fewer than 250,000 distinct CDR3 sequences; approximately 28% are singletons. The sample comprised peripheral blood. These receptors were obtained from a man aged 50 to 60 with Graves' ophthalmopathy.

This clonotype was counted only a few times. The chain is built from TRBV7-3 and TRBJ1-2; D remains ambiguous. The length of the CDR3 is 12 residues. CDR1 and CDR2 (germline): SGHTA, FQGTGA. V lost 5 bases, J lost 6 bases, and 10 bases lay in between. Written as DNA, the CDR3 is TGTGCCAGCAGCCGTCCCTTAGATGGCTACACCTTC. This translates into CASSRPLDGYTF.

This clonotype has only a few counts. The rearrangement uses TRBV18 and TRBJ2-7, with 10 bases lining up with TRBD2. CDR1 and CDR2 (germline): KGHSH, LQKENI. This CDR3 is 15 amino acids long. V was clipped by 2 bases and J by 0 bases; unmatched bases: 1. CDR3 in amino acids: CASSPSSGSSYEQYF. CDR3 nucleotide sequence: TGTGCCAGCTCACCATCTAGCGGGAGCTCCTACGAGCAGTACTTC.

This clonotype was detected many times. The junction departs from the called germline gene at one end, perhaps through a read error. The chain combines TRBV4-1 with TRBJ1-1; possible D gene TRBD1, 5 bases. From germline, CDR1 is MGHRA and CDR2 YSYEKL. The CDR3 has 13 residues. CDR3 nucleotide sequence: TGTGCCAGCAGTCCGACAGTAAACACTGAAGCTTTCTTT. Protein sequence: CASSPTVNTEAFF.

This clonotype was seen at least ten times. The chain joins TRBV28 to TRBJ2-7; 8 bases map to TRBD2. The germline V gene has CDR1 MDHEN and CDR2 SYDVKM. V lost 5 bases to trimming and J lost 5 bases; unmatched junction nucleotides: 11. This CDR3 comprises 15 residues. CDR3 sequence: CASSPAAGGLHEQYF. The DNA of the CDR3 is TGTGCCAGCAGTCCGGCGGCGGGAGGTCTCCACGAGCAGTACTTC.